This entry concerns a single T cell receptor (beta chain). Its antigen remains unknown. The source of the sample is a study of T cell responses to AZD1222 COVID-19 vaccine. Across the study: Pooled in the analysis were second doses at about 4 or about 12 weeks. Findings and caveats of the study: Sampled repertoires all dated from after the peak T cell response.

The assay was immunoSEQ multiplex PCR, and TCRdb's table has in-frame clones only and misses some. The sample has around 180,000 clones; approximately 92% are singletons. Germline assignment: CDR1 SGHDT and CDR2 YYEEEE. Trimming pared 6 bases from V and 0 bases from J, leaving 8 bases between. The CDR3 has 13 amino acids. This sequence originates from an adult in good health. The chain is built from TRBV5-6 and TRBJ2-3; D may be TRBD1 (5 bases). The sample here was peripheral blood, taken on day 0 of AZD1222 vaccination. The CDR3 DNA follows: TGTGCCAGCAAGGGGCCTAGCACAGATACGCAGTATTTT. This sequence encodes CASKGPSTDTQYF.